This T cell receptor beta chain was retrieved from a study of cytomegalovirus exposure and HLA in healthy donors (dated by TCRdb to the late 2010s). Regarding the research as a whole: In an earlier analysis of 587 of the donors, approximately 300 Gb of sequence data and some 100 million unique TCR beta sequences from approximately 180 million T cells were reported. About 300 gigabases of sequencing data and 80 million or so unique TCR sequences were included in an early release covering around 600 HLA-typed donors. Among the roughly 430 genotyped donors, 81% belonged to the genetic ancestry cluster associated with self-reported Caucasian donors. The study aimed to test whether signatures of past pathogen exposure could be identified by cataloging public T cell receptors. The T cell repertoires of some 670 subjects were profiled by immunosequencing and related to cytomegalovirus serostatus. Besides the first cohort of under 700 subjects, a separate validation cohort made up of around 120 different subjects was used. The study combined high-throughput TCR immunosequencing, statistical association of individual TCRs with disease status, and machine learning to predict cytomegalovirus infection status. To study patterns of TCR occurrence, a later analysis re-analyzed previously published TCR beta repertoires from 666 donors and added high-resolution HLA genotyping. Rather than using new phenotypic data, the later analysis identified candidate immune exposures from TCR beta sequences and from how often those sequences occurred across donors. An earlier analysis of 500 to 650 of the donors applied high-throughput TCR beta sequencing to assess whether each TCR beta V gene segment acted as functional or pseudogenic. Donor age, sex, ethnicity and CMV serostatus were compiled together with the repertoire data. A later genetic analysis took genome-wide SNP genotypes for about 65% of the 666 donors and used that subset as a discovery cohort. Every discovery cohort repertoire had been produced on one sequencing platform. Both class I and class II loci were covered by HLA typing, at four-digit resolution. Typing coverage varied by locus: roughly 620-630 donors for A, B, C, DRB1 and DQB1; roughly 560 for DQA1; 600 to 610 for DPA1; roughly 450 for DPB1. Five DR-DQ haplotypes were handled as single units for association and clustering because linkage in the cohort was strong. On average, around 240,000 unique TCR beta nucleotide sequences were sequenced per donor among fewer than 500 genotyped donors of the cohort, with roughly 20% of those sequences being non-productive. Overall study outcomes, separate from this receptor: Several of the top co-occurrence clusters appeared to be linked to parvovirus B19, influenza, CMV and Epstein-Barr virus, according to a later analysis. Most CMV-associated TCR beta chains appeared to be HLA-restricted in a later analysis, and the HLA associations seemed to be driven largely by CMV exposure. A further reported finding was that TCR beta sequences accurately predicted the HLA-A and HLA-B alleles for most subjects in the first cohort. In a later analysis, HLA-associated TCR beta chains showed more clonal expansion and lower generation probabilities than non-associated chains that were equally common. In both the original and validation cohorts, the classifier was reported to diagnose cytomegalovirus status with high specificity and sensitivity. While some public TCRs were present in many individuals, most TCR sequences turned up only very rarely across donors. HLA typing was unavailable for some donors at each locus, so association tests used only the typed subset. A few of the identified cytomegalovirus-associated TCR beta chains were confirmed in vitro to be specific for cytomegalovirus antigens. An earlier analysis of approximately 500 of the donors showed that most TCR beta V segments appeared in productive rearrangements either about 90% or about 30% of the time, which broadly matched IMGT annotations. The study gave a list of some 150 TCR beta chains associated with cytomegalovirus. According to the authors, the approach could potentially be generalized to other disease states and immunological phenotypes. This cohort had only TCR beta chains sequenced, and the lack of alpha or paired-chain data limited which features could be detected. In a later analysis, the rate of TCR association differed among HLA loci, with DRB1 alleles having the most associated TCRs and HLA-C alleles having the fewest. Roughly uniform sequencing depth across donors was assumed in presence/absence analyses, although this assumption may not hold. Because counts were too low, around 17 rarely observed V segments, including chromosome 9 orphons, were left out of the earlier analysis of 587 of the donors. Correlated functional status among segregating V segments might reflect linkage disequilibrium, but an unknown experimental factor could not be ruled out. A cluster of highly shared sequence variants was judged likely to represent a technical artifact of the sequencing pipeline. Strong co-occurrence of HLA alleles, especially DR and DQ, made assigning TCR associations to individual alleles difficult. In a later genetic analysis, a missense DCLRE1C variant was associated with V-gene and J-gene trimming of TCR beta chains, and the association was replicated in an independent cohort. Specific HLA alleles were associated with some 15,000 TCR beta sequences at a false discovery rate of 0.05 in a later analysis. CMV serostatus was the only immune exposure information available for the cohort. Compared with the roughly 600-donor mean, donors in an Asian-associated ancestry cluster had fewer N-insertions in productive TCRs, according to a later genetic analysis.

The cohort consisted of 650 to 700 healthy bone marrow donors. At the time of sampling, all cohort members were nominally healthy, though unrecorded immune exposures were likely present. The donor tested CMV seronegative and was one of the 352 seronegative cohort members. Each donor provided a peripheral blood sample, and peripheral blood mononuclear cells were used for TCR beta sequencing. Genomic DNA was extracted from the blood cell samples with the Qiagen DNeasy Blood Extraction Kit. Concerning this clone itself: The target of this receptor is not known. Nothing much larger sits one base from this clone, and base qualities are not available.

Preparation of the library involved the immunoSEQ multiplex PCR assay. For the multiplex PCR, a mixture combining 60 forward primers for TCR Vbeta segments and 13 reverse primers for TCR Jbeta segments was used. A multiplex PCR assay on genomic DNA amplified the CDR3 region of rearranged TCR beta genes. On the Illumina HiSeq System, the amplified TCR beta libraries were sequenced as 87-base-pair reads. Concerning the study's data processing: A later analysis counted some 74 million unique TCR beta chains across the 650 to 700 repertoires, and some 12 million of these chains were shared by at least two donors. Raw reads were error-corrected and collapsed into unique sequences by a nearest-neighbor algorithm in which closely related sequences were merged to remove PCR and sequencing errors. V, D and J gene segments were assigned by aligning CDR3 sequences to IMGT reference sequences. For a sequence to be retained, a match of at least six nucleotides was required to both a V gene segment and a J gene segment. A rearrangement was called productive if the CDR3 had no stop codons and remained in frame with V and J, and every other rearrangement was called non-productive. Following IMGT convention, CDR3 was defined as the stretch from the second conserved V-encoded cysteine up to the conserved J-encoded phenylalanine. In an earlier analysis of approximately 500 of the donors, sequences lacking an unambiguous match to a single V gene segment were excluded. An earlier analysis of approximately 590 of the donors classified V segments as functional when productive rearrangements were above 56.7% and as segregating when the standard deviation between donors was above 5%. To diagnose cytomegalovirus status from the catalog of TCR beta chain sequences, a statistical classification framework was built. In a later analysis, V and J genes were assigned by comparing TCR nucleotide sequences against IMGT/GENE-DB human TR gene sequences. In a later analysis, CDR3 sequences and most-parsimonious VDJ recombination scenarios were assigned using the TCRdist pipeline. In a later analysis, each TCR beta chain was defined by its CDR3 amino acid sequence together with its V-gene family, and reads lacking a unique V-gene family were excluded. As a way to deal with suspected cross-contamination and a sequencing artifact, a later analysis dropped 592 nucleotide sequences that were highly shared and had low generation probability. A later analysis calculated a clonal expansion index for each public chain from normalized within-repertoire ranks of inferred template counts. In a later analysis, generation probabilities were computed using a VDJ recombination model fitted to out-of-frame rearrangements, and the results were checked against IGoR. Hypergeometric tests were used in a later analysis to score TCR-TCR, TCR-HLA and TCR-CMV co-occurrence, with a repertoire-size bias correction applied to the TCR pairs. To estimate false discovery rates, a later analysis permuted the HLA or CMV assignments 20 times. In a later analysis, co-occurring TCRs were grouped using DBSCAN, with TCRdist sequence similarity added in when clustering inside HLA-allele-positive subsets. For co-occurrence clustering, repertoires with fewer than 30,000 or more than 120,000 public chains were excluded, along with roughly 5 repertoires with anomalous nucleotide sharing. The source is immuneACCESS, and TCRdb retained only in-frame sequences with V and J called. Part of the clones is not carried over; for the studies checked, unresolved V genes explain less than half of this, and the remainder is unexplained. The V and J calls and clone size come from that table; D and trimming were worked out from the DNA. This sample is represented by approximately 210,000 clones; roughly 79% of them were singletons. The leading ten clones occupy less than 2% of the sample.

Source material: PBMCs. The receptor was isolated from a male donor in good health and CMV-seronegative.

The base sequence is TGTGCCAGCAGCCGACTAGCCAACATTCAGTACTTC. The resulting protein is CASSRLANIQYF. This receptor chain uses TRBV28 and TRBJ2-4, with 7 bases matching TRBD2. V is pruned by 6 bases and J by 7 bases, leaving 3 bases of the junction without a gene match. Including cysteine and phenylalanine, the CDR3 has 12 amino acids. Only the CDR3 region is kept as DNA, spanning 36 bases read in frame from base 1. CDR1 is given as MDHEN and CDR2 as SYDVKM, both from the germline V gene.